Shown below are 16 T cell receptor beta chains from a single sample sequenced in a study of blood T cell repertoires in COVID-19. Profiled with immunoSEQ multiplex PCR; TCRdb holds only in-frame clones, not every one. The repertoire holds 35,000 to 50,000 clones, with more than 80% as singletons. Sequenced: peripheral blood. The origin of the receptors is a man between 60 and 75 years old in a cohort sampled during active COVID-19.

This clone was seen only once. The CDR3 region is CASSVSADLEAFF. The CDR3 DNA is TGTGCCAGCAGCGTATCGGCGGATCTTGAAGCTTTCTTT. The rearrangement uses TRBV9 and TRBJ1-1; D not certain. This CDR3 is 13 amino acids long. CDR1 and CDR2 from the germline V gene are SGDLS and YYNGEE. V was pared by 1 base and J by 7 bases, with 11 bases between.

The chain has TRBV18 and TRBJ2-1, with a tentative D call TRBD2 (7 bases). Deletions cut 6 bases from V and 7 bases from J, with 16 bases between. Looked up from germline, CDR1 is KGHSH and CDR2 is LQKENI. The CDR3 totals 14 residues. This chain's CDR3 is CASSLRGAVNEQFF. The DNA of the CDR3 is TGTGCCAGCTCCCTCCGGGGGGCCGTGAATGAGCAGTTCTTC.

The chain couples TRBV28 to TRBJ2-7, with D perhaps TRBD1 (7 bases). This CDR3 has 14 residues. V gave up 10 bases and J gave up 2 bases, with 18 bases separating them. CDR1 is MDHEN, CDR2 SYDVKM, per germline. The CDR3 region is CATYGQGGTYEQYF. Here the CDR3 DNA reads TGTGCCACATACGGGCAGGGGGGCACCTACGAGCAGTACTTC.

The CDR3 here is CASSLDGRAAGELFF. CDR3 sequence (DNA): TGTGCCAGCAGTTTGGACGGGAGGGCCGCCGGGGAGCTGTTTTTT. V is TRBV27 and J is TRBJ2-2, with TRBD2 matching 8 bases. The CDR3 is 15 amino acids. Germline assignment: CDR1 MNHEY and CDR2 SMNVEV (reference sequence). J gave up 6 bases and V 3 bases, and 6 bases lay outside the gene matches.

The CDR3 is CASSQDPGQAYEQYF. CDR3 sequence (DNA): TGCGCCAGCAGCCAAGACCCGGGACAGGCCTACGAGCAGTACTTC. V and J are TRBV4-1 and TRBJ2-7; 8 nucleotides line up with TRBD1. The V and J ends lost 0 bases and 2 bases, in that order; junction bases with no gene match: 3. Germline CDR1 reads MGHRA; CDR2 reads YSYEKL. The CDR3 is made up of 15 amino acids.

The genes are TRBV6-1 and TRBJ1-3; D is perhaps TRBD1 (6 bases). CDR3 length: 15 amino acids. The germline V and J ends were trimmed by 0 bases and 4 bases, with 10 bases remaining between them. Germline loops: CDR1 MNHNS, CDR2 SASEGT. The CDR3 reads CASSEAPGAGNTIYF. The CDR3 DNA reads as TGTGCCAGCAGTGAAGCGCCAGGGGCCGGAAACACCATATATTTT.

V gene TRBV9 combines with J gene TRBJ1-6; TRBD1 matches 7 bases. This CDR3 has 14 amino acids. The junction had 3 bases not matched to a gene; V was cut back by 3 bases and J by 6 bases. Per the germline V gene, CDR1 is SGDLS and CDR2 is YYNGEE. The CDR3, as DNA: TGTGCCAGCAGCGCCGACAGGGCTAATTCACCCCTCCACTTT. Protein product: CASSADRANSPLHF.

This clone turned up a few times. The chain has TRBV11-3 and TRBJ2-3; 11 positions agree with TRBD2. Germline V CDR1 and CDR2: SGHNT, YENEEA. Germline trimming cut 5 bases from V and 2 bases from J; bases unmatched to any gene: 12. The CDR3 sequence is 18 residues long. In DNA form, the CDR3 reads TGTGCCAGCAGCCCTTCTCGACTAGCGGGGTGGGACACAGATACGCAGTATTTT. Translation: CASSPSRLAGWDTDTQYF.

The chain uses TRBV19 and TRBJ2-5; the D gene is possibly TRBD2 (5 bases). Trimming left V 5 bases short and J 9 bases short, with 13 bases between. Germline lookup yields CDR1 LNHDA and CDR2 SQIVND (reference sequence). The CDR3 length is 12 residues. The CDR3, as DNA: TGTGCCAGTAGTGTCCCAAACGGGGCCCAGTACTTC. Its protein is CASSVPNGAQYF.

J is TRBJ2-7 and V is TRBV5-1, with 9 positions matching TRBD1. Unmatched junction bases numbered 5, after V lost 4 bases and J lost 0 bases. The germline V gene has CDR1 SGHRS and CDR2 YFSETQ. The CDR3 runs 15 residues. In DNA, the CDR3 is TGCGCCAGCAGCAGGGGGACAGGGTTCTCCTACGAGCAGTACTTC. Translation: CASSRGTGFSYEQYF.

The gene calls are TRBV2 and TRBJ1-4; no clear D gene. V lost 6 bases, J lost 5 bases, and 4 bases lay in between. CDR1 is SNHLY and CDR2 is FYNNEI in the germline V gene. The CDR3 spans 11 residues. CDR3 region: CASRSNEKLFF. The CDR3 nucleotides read TGTGCCAGCAGATCAAATGAAAAACTGTTTTTT.

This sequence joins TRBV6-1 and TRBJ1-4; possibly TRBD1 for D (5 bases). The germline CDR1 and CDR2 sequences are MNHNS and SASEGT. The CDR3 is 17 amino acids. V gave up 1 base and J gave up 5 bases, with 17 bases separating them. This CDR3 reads CASSEVGFWAGNEKLFF. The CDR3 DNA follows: TGTGCCAGCAGTGAAGTAGGGTTTTGGGCAGGGAATGAAAAACTGTTTTTT.

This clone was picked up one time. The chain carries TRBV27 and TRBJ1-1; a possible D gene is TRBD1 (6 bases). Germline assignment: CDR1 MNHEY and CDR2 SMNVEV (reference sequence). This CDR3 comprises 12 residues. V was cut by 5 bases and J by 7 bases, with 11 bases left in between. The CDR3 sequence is CASSHRDGEAFF. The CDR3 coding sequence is TGTGCCAGCAGTCACAGGGACGGTGAAGCTTTCTTT.

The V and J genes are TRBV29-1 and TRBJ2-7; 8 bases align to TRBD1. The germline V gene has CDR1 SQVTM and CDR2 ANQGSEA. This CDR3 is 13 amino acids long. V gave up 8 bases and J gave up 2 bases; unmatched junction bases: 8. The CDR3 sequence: CSTSGGSTYEQYF. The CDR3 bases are TGCAGCACGTCAGGGGGCTCAACCTACGAGCAGTACTTC.

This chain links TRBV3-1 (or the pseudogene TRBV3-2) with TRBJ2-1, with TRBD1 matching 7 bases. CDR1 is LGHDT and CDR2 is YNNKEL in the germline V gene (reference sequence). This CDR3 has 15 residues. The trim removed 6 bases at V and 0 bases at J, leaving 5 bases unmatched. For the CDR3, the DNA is TGTGCCAGCAGACGGGACAGAAGCTCCTACAATGAGCAGTTCTTC. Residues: CASRRDRSSYNEQFF.

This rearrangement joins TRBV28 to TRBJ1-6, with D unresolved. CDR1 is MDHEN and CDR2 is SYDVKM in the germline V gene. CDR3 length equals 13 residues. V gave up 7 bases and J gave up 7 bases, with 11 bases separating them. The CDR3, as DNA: TGTGCCAGCAAGGAGAAGCAGAATTCACCCCTCCACTTT. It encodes CASKEKQNSPLHF.